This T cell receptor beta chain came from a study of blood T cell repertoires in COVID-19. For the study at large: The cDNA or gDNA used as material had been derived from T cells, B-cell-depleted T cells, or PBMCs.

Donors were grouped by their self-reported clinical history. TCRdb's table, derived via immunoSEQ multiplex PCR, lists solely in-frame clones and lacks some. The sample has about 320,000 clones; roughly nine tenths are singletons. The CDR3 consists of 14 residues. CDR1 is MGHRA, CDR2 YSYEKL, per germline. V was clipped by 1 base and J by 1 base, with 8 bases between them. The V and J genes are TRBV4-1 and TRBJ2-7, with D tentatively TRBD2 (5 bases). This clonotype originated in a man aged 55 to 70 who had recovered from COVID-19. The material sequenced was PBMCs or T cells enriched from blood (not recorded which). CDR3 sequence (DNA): TGCGCCAGCAGCCAAGTAGCGCAGTCCTACGAGCAGTACTTC. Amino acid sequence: CASSQVAQSYEQYF.